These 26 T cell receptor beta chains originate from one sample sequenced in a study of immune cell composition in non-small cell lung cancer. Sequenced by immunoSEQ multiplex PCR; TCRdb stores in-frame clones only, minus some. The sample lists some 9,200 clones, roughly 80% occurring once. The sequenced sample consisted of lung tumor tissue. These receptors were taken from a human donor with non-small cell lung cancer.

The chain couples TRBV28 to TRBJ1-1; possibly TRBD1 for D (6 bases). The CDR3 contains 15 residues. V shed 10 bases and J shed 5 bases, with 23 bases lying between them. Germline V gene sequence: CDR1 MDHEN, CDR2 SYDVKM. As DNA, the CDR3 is TGTGCCACCCTCCGGGGGGGGGCCGGTTTGACTGAAGCTTTCTTT. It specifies CATLRGGAGLTEAFF.

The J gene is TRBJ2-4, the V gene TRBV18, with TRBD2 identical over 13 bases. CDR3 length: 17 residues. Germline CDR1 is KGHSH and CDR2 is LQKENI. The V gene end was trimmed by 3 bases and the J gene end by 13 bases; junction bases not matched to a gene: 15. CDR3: CASSPYLTSGRQHGQYF. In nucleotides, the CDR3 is TGTGCCAGCTCACCGTACTTGACTAGCGGGAGGCAACACGGGCAGTACTTC.

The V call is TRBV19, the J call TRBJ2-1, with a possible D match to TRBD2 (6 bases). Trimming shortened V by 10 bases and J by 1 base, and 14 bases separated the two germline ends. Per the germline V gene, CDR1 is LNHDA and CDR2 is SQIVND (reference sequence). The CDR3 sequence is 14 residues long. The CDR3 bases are TGTGCCACCCCTCCCGGGAGTTCCTACAATGAGCAGTTCTTC. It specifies CATPPGSSYNEQFF.

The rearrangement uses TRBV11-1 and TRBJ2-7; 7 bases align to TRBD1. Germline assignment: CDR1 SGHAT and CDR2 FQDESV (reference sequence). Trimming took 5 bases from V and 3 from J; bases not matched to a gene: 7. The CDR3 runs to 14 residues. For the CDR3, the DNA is TGTGCCAGCAGCCTTGGGACAGTAAGCTACGAGCAGTACTTC. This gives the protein CASSLGTVSYEQYF.

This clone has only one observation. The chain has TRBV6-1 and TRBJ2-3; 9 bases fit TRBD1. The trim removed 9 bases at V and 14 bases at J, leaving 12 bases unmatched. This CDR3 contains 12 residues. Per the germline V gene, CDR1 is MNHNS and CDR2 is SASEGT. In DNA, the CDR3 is TGTGCCAGTCGGACAGGGGAAGAGGGGCGGTATTTT. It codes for CASRTGEEGRYF.

As DNA, the CDR3 is TGTGCCAGCAGCTCAATGCTCAGGGCCACGGACACTGAAGCTTTCTTT. It translates to CASSSMLRATDTEAFF. The rearrangement joins TRBV27 to TRBJ1-1, with D perhaps matching TRBD1 (5 bases). CDR3 length equals 16 residues. Germline values: CDR1 MNHEY, CDR2 SMNVEV (reference sequence). Between the trimmed V and J ends, which lost 6 bases and 3 bases, there was a span of 20 bases.

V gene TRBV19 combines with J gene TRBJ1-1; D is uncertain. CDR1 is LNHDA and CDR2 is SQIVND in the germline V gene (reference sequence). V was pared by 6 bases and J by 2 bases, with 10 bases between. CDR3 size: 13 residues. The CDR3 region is CASRVDLNTEAFF. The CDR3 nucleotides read TGTGCCAGTAGGGTGGACTTAAACACTGAAGCTTTCTTT.

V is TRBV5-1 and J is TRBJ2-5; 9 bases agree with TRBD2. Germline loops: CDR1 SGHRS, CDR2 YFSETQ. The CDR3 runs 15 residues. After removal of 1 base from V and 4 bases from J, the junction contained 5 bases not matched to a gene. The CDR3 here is CASSLSSGGGETQYF. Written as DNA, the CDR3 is TGCGCCAGCAGCTTGAGTAGCGGGGGAGGAGAGACCCAGTACTTC.

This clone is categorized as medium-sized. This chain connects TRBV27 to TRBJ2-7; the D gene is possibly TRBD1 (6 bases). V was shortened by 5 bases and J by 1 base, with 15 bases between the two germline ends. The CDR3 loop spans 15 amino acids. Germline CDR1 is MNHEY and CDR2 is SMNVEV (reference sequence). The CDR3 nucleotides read TGTGCCAGCAGTCACAGGGAAGAAGGGTCCTACGAGCAGTACTTC. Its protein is CASSHREEGSYEQYF.

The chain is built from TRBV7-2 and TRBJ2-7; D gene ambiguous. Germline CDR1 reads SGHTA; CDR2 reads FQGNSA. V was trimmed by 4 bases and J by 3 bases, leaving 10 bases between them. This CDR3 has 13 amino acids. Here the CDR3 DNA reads TGTGCCAGCAGCTGGACCACCTACTACGAGCAGTACTTC. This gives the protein CASSWTTYYEQYF.

CDR3 sequence reads: CASSLQETQYF. In nucleotides, the CDR3 is TGCGCCAGCAGCTTACAAGAGACCCAGTACTTC. V gene TRBV5-1 combines with J gene TRBJ2-5, with D hard to call. The CDR3 extends over 11 amino acids. The V end lost 2 bases, the J end lost 2 bases, and 1 base lay between the germline ends. Germline CDR1 reads SGHRS; CDR2 reads YFSETQ.

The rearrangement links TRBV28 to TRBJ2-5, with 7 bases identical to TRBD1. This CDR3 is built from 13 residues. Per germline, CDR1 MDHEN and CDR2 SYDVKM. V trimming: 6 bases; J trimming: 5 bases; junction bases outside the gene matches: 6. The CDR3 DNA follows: TGTGCCAGCAGACAGACAGGGTGGGAGACCCAGTACTTC. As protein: CASRQTGWETQYF.

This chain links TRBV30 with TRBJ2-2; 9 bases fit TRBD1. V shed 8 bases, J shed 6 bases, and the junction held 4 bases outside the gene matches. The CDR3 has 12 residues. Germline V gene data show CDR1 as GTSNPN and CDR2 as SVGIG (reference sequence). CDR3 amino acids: CARGQGPGELFF. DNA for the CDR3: TGTGCCCGGGGACAGGGTCCCGGGGAGCTGTTTTTT.

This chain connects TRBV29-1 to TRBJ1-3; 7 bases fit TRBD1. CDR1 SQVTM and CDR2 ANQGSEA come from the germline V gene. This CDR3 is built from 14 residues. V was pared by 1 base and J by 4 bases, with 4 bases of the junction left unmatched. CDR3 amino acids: CSVEGQGVGNTIYF. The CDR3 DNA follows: TGCAGCGTTGAAGGACAGGGAGTGGGAAACACCATATATTTT.

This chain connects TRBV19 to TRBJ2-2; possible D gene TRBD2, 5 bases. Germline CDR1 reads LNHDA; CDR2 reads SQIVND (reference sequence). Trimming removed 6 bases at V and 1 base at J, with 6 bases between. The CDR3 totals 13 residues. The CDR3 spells CASRAGNTGELFF. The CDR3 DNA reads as TGTGCCAGTAGGGCGGGGAACACCGGGGAGCTGTTTTTT. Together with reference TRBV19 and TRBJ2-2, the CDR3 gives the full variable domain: DGGITQSPKYLFRKEGQNVTLSCEQNLNHDAMYWYRQDPGQGLRLIYYSQIVNDFQKGDIAEGYSVSREKKESFPLTVTSAQKNPTAFYLCASRAGNTGELFFGEGSRLTVL.

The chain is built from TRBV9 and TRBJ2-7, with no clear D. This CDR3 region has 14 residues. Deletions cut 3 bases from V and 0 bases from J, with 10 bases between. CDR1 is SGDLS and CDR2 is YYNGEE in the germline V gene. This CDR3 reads CASSEEGISYEQYF. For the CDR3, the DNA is TGTGCCAGCAGCGAGGAAGGGATCTCCTACGAGCAGTACTTC.

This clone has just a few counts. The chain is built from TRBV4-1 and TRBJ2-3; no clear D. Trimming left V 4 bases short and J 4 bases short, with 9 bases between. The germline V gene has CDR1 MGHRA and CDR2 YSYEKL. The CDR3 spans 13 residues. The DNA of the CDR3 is TGCGCCAGCAGCCCACCCGGAGCAGATACGCAGTATTTT. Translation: CASSPPGADTQYF.

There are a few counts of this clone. CDR3 bases: TGTGCCAGCAGCAAGCGGGGGCGAGACGAGCAGTACTTC. Its protein is CASSKRGRDEQYF. V and J are TRBV21-1 and TRBJ2-7; the table's D call TRBD2 went unverified against the DNA. TRBV21-1 is a pseudogene. The CDR3 totals 13 residues.

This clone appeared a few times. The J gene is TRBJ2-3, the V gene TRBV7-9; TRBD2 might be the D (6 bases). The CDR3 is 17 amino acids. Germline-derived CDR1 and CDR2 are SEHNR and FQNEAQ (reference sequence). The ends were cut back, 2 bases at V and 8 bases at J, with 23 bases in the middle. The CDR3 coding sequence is TGTGCCAGCAGCTTACCCCCCTCTCTGACTCCGGAGGGTACGCAGTATTTT. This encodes CASSLPPSLTPEGTQYF.

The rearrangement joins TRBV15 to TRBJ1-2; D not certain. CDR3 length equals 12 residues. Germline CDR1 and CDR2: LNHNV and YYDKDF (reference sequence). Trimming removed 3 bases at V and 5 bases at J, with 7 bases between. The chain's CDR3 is CATSSSQYGYTF. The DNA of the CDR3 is TGTGCCACCAGCAGTTCGCAGTATGGCTACACCTTC.

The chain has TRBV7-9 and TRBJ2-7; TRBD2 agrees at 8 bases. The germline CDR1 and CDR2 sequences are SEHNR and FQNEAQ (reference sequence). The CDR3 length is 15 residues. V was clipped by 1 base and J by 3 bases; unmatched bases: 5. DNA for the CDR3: TGTGCCAGCAGCTTAGAGGGGACTAGGGGCTACGAGCAGTACTTC. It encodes CASSLEGTRGYEQYF.

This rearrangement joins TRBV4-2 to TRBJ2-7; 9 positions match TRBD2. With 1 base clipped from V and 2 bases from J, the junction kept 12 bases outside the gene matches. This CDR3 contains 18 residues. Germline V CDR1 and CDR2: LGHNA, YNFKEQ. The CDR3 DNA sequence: TGTGCCAGCAGCCAAGGGCTAGCGGGACAATCGCGTACCTACGAGCAGTACTTC. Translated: CASSQGLAGQSRTYEQYF.

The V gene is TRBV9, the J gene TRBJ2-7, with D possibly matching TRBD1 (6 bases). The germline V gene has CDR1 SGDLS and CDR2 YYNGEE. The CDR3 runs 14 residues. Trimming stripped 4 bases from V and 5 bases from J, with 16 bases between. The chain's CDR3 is CASSRLDSNHEQYF. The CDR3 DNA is TGTGCCAGCAGCCGGTTGGACAGCAATCACGAGCAGTACTTC.

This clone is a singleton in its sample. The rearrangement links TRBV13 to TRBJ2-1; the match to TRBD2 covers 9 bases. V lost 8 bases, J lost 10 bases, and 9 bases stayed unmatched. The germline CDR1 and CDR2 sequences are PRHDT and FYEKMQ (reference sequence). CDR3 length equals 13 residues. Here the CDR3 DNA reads TGTGCCAGCGCCCAGCGGGGGGTTTCGGAGCAGTTCTTC. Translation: CASAQRGVSEQFF. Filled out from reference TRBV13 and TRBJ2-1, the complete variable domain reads AAGVIQSPRHLIKEKRETATLKCYPIPRHDTVYWYQQGPGQDPQFLISFYEKMQSDKGSIPDRFSAQQFSDYHSELNMSSLELGDSALYFCASAQRGVSEQFFGPGTRLTVL.

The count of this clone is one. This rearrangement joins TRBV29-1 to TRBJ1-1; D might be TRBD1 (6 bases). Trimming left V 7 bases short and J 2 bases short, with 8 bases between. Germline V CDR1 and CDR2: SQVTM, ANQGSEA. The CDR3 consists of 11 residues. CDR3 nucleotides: TGCAGCGCGGGACATAACACTGAAGCTTTCTTT. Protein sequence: CSAGHNTEAFF. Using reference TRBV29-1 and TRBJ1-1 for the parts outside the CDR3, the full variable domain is SAVISQKPSRDICQRGTSLTIQCQVDSQVTMMFWYRQQPGQSLTLIATANQGSEATYESGFVIDKFPISRPNLTFSTLTVSNMSPEDSSIYLCSAGHNTEAFFGQGTRLTVV.

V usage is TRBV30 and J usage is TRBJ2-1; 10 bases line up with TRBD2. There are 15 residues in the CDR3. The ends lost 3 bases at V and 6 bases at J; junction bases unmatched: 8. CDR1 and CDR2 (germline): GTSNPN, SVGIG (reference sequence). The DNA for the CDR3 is TGTGCCTGGAGGTGGGCTAGCGGGGGCCTCAATGAGCAGTTCTTC. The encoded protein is CAWRWASGGLNEQFF.